The sample holds a few counts of the clone carrying this T cell receptor beta chain. The antigen remains undetermined. The sample originates from a study of CD8 T cells in ankylosing spondylitis. Germline lookup yields CDR1 PRHDT and CDR2 FYEKMQ (reference sequence). The CDR3 covers 14 residues. Trimming took off 0 bases at V and 13 bases at J, with 13 bases between the two ends. Study results and limitations: A TCR beta motif made of under 10 highly homologous variants seemed typical of ankylosing spondylitis blood.

TCRdb re-derived calls from the 5' RACE reads in MiXCR, one entry per CDR3 protein. The sample holds 100,000 or so distinct CDR3 sequences; approximately 9.6% are singletons and the top ten take 30%. This sequence was found in a male donor with ankylosing spondylitis. The source material was blood, either unsorted or a sorted T cell fraction (not recorded which). The chain joins TRBV13 to TRBJ1-6; tentatively, D is TRBD1 (5 bases). CDR3 residues: CASSLGGLTRPLHF. CDR3 in DNA: TGTGCCAGCAGCTTAGGGGGACTCACGCGGCCCCTCCACTTT.